This record concerns one T cell receptor (beta chain) sequence. Its antigen is unidentified. Sequencing was performed with immunoSEQ multiplex PCR; in TCRdb, only in-frame clones are kept and a portion is missing. The data contain 20,000 to 25,000 clones, about four fifths of them singletons. This specimen belongs to a study of vaccination effects on CD4 cells after COVID-19. Study-wide points: Convalescent patients were scarce, and early post-infection timepoints were absent.

CD4+ T cells specific for antigen were expanded with viral peptide pools by the ViraFEST assay before sequencing. After roughly eleven days in culture, the CD4+ T cells were isolated. Two doses of either BNT162b2 or mRNA-1273 were given to each participant. None of the vaccinated had previously contracted SARS-CoV-2, and their nucleocapsid antibodies tested negative. The CDR3 consists of 15 residues. Germline loops: CDR1 KGHDR, CDR2 SFDVKD. The V end was cut by 4 bases, the J end by 2 bases, with 11 bases between. This specimen consisted of CD4+ T cells from PBMCs cultured with SARS-CoV-2 spike peptides, obtained after COVID-19 vaccination. This receptor was identified in a human donor who received a COVID-19 vaccine. Some clones in this sample may be carry-over from other donors' samples. This rearrangement joins TRBV24-1 to TRBJ2-1, with D perhaps matching TRBD2 (7 bases). CDR3 loop: CATSEAGATYNEQFF. CDR3 nucleotide sequence: TGTGCCACCAGTGAGGCGGGGGCAACCTACAATGAGCAGTTCTTC.